These 14 T cell receptor beta chains came from one sample sequenced in a study of T cell responses to AZD1222 COVID-19 vaccine. Clones were sequenced by immunoSEQ multiplex PCR, and TCRdb holds only the in-frame ones, with some missing. This sample has 130,000 to 150,000 clones, with under 95% found just once. The input for sequencing was peripheral blood, taken on day 0 of AZD1222 vaccination. Every receptor here comes from an adult in good health.

V is TRBV7-9 and J is TRBJ1-2; unclear D gene. The ends were cut back, 3 bases at V and 0 bases at J, with 8 bases in the middle. The CDR3 spans 14 residues. Germline assignment: CDR1 SEHNR and CDR2 FQNEAQ (reference sequence). For the CDR3, the DNA is TGTGCCAGCAGCTTTGAGAGAGCTAACTATGGCTACACCTTC. This gives the protein CASSFERANYGYTF.

The chain joins TRBV19 to TRBJ2-3; no reliable D call. Looked up from germline, CDR1 is LNHDA and CDR2 is SQIVND (reference sequence). Trimming took off 1 base at V and 0 bases at J, with 8 bases between the two ends. This CDR3 spans 15 amino acids. CDR3 residues: CASSIGPLSTDTQYF. In DNA, the CDR3 is TGTGCCAGTAGTATAGGGCCCTTGAGCACAGATACGCAGTATTTT.

CDR3 bases: TGTGCCAGTAGTCATGGGTGGGCCGCTAGCACAGATACGCAGTATTTT. Translation: CASSHGWAASTDTQYF. The chain recombines TRBV19 with TRBJ2-3, with D unclear. Germline V gene data show CDR1 as LNHDA and CDR2 as SQIVND (reference sequence). V shed 5 bases and J shed 0 bases, with 15 bases lying between them. The CDR3 is 16 amino acids. The entire variable domain, with the rest obtained from reference TRBV19 and TRBJ2-3, is as follows: DGGITQSPKYLFRKEGQNVTLSCEQNLNHDAMYWYRQDPGQGLRLIYYSQIVNDFQKGDIAEGYSVSREKKESFPLTVTSAQKNPTAFYLCASSHGWAASTDTQYFGPGTRLTVL.

The V call is TRBV7-3, the J call TRBJ2-1; D call uncertain. The germline V and J ends were trimmed by 5 bases and 5 bases, with 10 bases remaining between them. The CDR3 is made up of 13 amino acids. Germline CDR1 and CDR2: SGHTA and FQGTGA. CDR3 amino acids: CASSAGFDNEQFF. For the CDR3, the DNA is TGTGCCAGCAGCGCCGGATTTGACAATGAGCAGTTCTTC.

The chain recombines TRBV12-3 or TRBV12-4 with TRBJ1-1; tentative D call: TRBD1 (5 bases). This CDR3 region has 13 residues. Trimming left V 3 bases short and J 7 bases short, with 12 bases between. The CDR3 spells CASSLGGEDEAFF. CDR3 DNA: TGTGCCAGCAGTTTGGGGGGAGAGGATGAAGCTTTCTTT.

The CDR3 is CASGASGQGTNEQFF. The CDR3 region has the DNA TGTGCCAGTGGGGCTTCGGGACAGGGGACCAATGAGCAGTTCTTC. The rearrangement links TRBV19 to TRBJ2-1, with TRBD1 identical over 10 bases. V shed 8 bases, J shed 6 bases, and the junction held 10 bases outside the gene matches. Germline CDR1 and CDR2: LNHDA and SQIVND (reference sequence). CDR3 length: 15 residues.

This clone occurred once. The chain's CDR3 is CASSAGTLGADTQYF. The CDR3 DNA sequence: TGTGCCAGCAGCGCAGGGACTCTTGGGGCAGATACGCAGTATTTT. This chain uses TRBV7-8 with TRBJ2-3; D might be TRBD2 (6 bases). Germline lookup yields CDR1 SGHVS and CDR2 FQNEAQ. V lost 5 bases and J 4 bases, leaving 16 bases between the germline ends. The CDR3 is 15 amino acids.

This clone has just a few counts. The gene calls are TRBV2 and TRBJ1-4; D gene unclear. Between the trimmed V and J ends, which lost 9 bases and 4 bases, there was a span of 9 bases. The CDR3 is 12 amino acids. Germline lookup yields CDR1 SNHLY and CDR2 FYNNEI. This CDR3 is CARAGFNEKLFF. CDR3 DNA sequence: TGTGCCAGAGCGGGGTTTAATGAAAAACTGTTTTTT.

J is TRBJ2-3 and V is TRBV12-3 or TRBV12-4, with D hard to call. Trimming left V 3 bases short and J 4 bases short, with 5 bases between. CDR3 length equals 12 residues. The CDR3 DNA reads as TGTGCCAGCAGTTTCATGGCAGATACGCAGTATTTT. As protein: CASSFMADTQYF.

The chain recombines TRBV10-1 with TRBJ1-1; D is uncertain. Germline values: CDR1 WNHNN, CDR2 SYGVQD (reference sequence). The length of the CDR3 is 14 residues. The V gene lost 3 bases and the J gene lost 0 bases, with 8 bases spanning the gap. The CDR3, as DNA: TGCGCCAGCAGTGACACAGAGATGAACACTGAAGCTTTCTTT. This codes for CASSDTEMNTEAFF.

The chain is built from TRBV3-1 (or the pseudogene TRBV3-2) and TRBJ2-1, with a weak D call TRBD2 (6 bases). Trimming removed 6 bases from V and 14 bases from J, with 20 bases in between. CDR1 LGHDT and CDR2 YNNKEL come from the germline V gene (reference sequence). CDR3 length: 13 residues. The CDR3 sequence: CASRDAGSGPKFF. The CDR3 bases are TGTGCCAGCAGAGACGCGGGGAGCGGTCCCAAGTTCTTC.

The chain carries TRBV2 and TRBJ1-2, with TRBD1 as a possible D gene (5 bases). Germline V gives CDR1 SNHLY, CDR2 FYNNEI. V was clipped by 1 base and J by 0 bases, with 15 bases between them. The CDR3 is made up of 17 amino acids. The CDR3 nucleotides read TGTGCCAGCAGTGAAGTCGCGGGAGGGGAAGCTAACTATGGCTACACCTTC. Its translation: CASSEVAGGEANYGYTF.

The chain has TRBV10-3 and TRBJ2-7; possibly TRBD1 for D (7 bases). V was trimmed by 9 bases and J by 6 bases, leaving 18 bases between them. CDR1 and CDR2 from the germline V gene are ENHRY and SYGVKD. The CDR3 covers 13 residues. DNA for the CDR3: TGTGCCATAGGGGGGCAGGGGGAACGCGAGCAGTACTTC. This translates into CAIGGQGEREQYF.

V is TRBV9 and J is TRBJ2-2; no reliable D call. CDR1 is SGDLS and CDR2 is YYNGEE in the germline V gene. The ends were cut back, 1 base at V and 1 base at J, with 5 bases in the middle. This CDR3 comprises 14 residues. The CDR3 sequence: CASSVKVNTGELFF. DNA for the CDR3: TGTGCCAGCAGCGTAAAGGTGAACACCGGGGAGCTGTTTTTT.